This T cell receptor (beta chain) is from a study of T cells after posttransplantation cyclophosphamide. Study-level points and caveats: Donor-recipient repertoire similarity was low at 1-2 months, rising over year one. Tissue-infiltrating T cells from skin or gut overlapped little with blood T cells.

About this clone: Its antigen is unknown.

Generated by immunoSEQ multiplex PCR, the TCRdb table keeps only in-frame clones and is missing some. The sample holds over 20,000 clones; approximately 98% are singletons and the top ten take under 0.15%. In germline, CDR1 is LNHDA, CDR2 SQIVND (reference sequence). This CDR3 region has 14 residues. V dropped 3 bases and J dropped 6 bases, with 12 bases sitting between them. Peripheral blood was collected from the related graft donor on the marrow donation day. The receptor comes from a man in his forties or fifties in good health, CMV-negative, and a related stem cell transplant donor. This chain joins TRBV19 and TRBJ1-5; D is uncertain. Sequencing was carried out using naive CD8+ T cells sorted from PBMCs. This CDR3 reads CASSMGPGGQPQHF. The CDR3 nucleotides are TGTGCCAGTAGTATGGGTCCAGGAGGTCAGCCCCAGCATTTT.